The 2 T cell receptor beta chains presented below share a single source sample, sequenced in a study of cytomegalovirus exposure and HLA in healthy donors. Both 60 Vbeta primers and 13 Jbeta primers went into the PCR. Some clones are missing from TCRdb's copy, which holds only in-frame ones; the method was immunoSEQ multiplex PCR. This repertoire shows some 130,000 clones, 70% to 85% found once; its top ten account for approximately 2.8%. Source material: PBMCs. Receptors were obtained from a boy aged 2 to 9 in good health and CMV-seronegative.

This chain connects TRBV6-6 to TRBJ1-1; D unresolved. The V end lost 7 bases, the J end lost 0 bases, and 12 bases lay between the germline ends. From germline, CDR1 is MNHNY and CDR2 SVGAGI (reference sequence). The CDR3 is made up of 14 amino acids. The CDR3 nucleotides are TGTGCCAGCACCTACTCGAGGGTGAACACTGAAGCTTTCTTT. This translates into CASTYSRVNTEAFF.

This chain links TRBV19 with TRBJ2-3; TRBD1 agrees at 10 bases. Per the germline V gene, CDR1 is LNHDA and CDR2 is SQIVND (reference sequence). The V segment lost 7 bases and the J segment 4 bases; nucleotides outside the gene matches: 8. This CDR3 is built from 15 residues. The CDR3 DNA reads TGTGCCAGTAACTTTCCGGGACAGGGGCCAGATACGCAGTATTTT. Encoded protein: CASNFPGQGPDTQYF.